The sequence of this T cell receptor (beta chain) was determined in a study of somatic mutations in cytotoxic T cells in rheumatoid arthritis listed by TCRdb under 2017. At the level of the whole study: Sorted V beta1+ cells also underwent TCRB sequencing, and some V beta antibody-stained T-cell populations were flow-sorted at nearly 100% purity on a FACSAria II or Sony SH800. In newly diagnosed rheumatoid arthritis without treatment, the study examined if expanded CD8+ T-cell clones harbor somatic mutations, relying on TCRB deep sequencing to characterize clonality. A total of more than 55 rheumatoid arthritis patients and 20 or so healthy controls underwent TCRB deep sequencing. The median ages of the patient and control groups were essentially identical.

From a lookup of the germline V gene (reference sequence), CDR1 and CDR2 are LNHNV and YYDKDF. V is cut by 3 bases and J by 11 bases, and the space between the germline ends is 16 bases. The CDR3 sequence holds 13 residues, the cysteine and phenylalanine included. This entry keeps only the CDR3 DNA: 39 bases, framed from base 1. With regard to this clone: Its antigen remains undetermined. No clone much larger than this one lies a single base away; base qualities are absent. This sample also contains other DNA sequences that code for the same CDR3.

Sequencing of TCRB CDR3 was done on genomic DNA with the immunoSEQ assay. Under the source paper's analysis protocol: Nothing other than productive TCRB rearrangements was included in the analyses. Clonality was expressed as a Shannon entropy-based productive clonality index, with each clone defined by a unique TCRB CDR3 sequence. The template counts of each clone relative to the total templates per sample were used to calculate repertoire overlap between two samples. V-gene usage from TCRB sequencing and V-gene usage measured by flow cytometry were correlated (Spearman r of approximately 0.59). TCRdb obtained this table from immuneACCESS and retained in-frame rearrangements with V and J assigned. These tables miss some clones; where compared with another copy, unresolved V genes account for less than half of the shortfall, and the remainder is unexplained. That table furnishes V, J and clone size, whereas the DNA furnished D and trimming. Present in this sample are some 12,000 clones, less than 90% of which were seen just once. The ten most abundant clones make up 14% of the sample.

General findings and caveats noted by the study authors: The largest CD8+ clone made up more than 20% of CD8+ cells in about an eighth of the 65 patients, and blood and synovial fluid shared several identical CD8+ TCRB sequences. CD8+ T-cell clonality in rheumatoid arthritis patients was not significantly different from that in age-matched healthy controls. An increase of CD8+ clonality with age was seen in patients (Spearman r ≈ 0.46) but not in healthy controls. The slight TRBV07 underrepresentation in patients was not adjusted for multiple comparisons. It was unknown which antigens the expanded CD8+ clones targeted, and their absence from virus-specific databases did not exclude viral specificity.

Buffy coats from roughly 19 blood donors served as healthy controls, a group that was under 65% female with a median age of 56 years (range 21-70). On an AutoMACS, CD4+ and CD8+ cells were isolated via positive magnetic bead selection, and their purity was verified by flow cytometry. Peripheral blood mononuclear cells were isolated by Ficoll-Paque PLUS density gradient separation. DNA was extracted from CD4-enriched, CD8-enriched or PBMC samples with Nucleospin Tissue or Tissue XS kits and quantified with a Qubit 2.0 fluorometer. The V and J segments used are TRBV15 and TRBJ1-1; 5 matching bases give a weak D call of TRBD1. Sequencing was performed on CD8+ T cells sorted from blood. The sequence was obtained from a woman in her sixties or seventies in good health. The CDR3 protein: CATSSWGGVEAFF. The DNA reads as follows: TGTGCCACCAGCAGTTGGGGGGGGGTTGAGGCTTTCTTT.